This T cell receptor beta chain was documented in a study of metastatic and nonmetastatic thyroid tumors. Study-wide results and caveats: Reported TCR beta diversity, measured in blood and tumor, was significantly higher for malignant thyroid tumors than for benign nodules.

There are 12 residues in the CDR3. Trimming took off 4 bases at V and 1 base at J, with 6 bases between the two ends. Germline V gene sequence: CDR1 SQVTM, CDR2 ANQGSEA. Methods used by the authors: To classify distant metastasis in papillary thyroid cancer, a model was built from CDR3 differences across clinicopathological groups. Via MiXCR, TCRdb re-called the PCR reads. It is TCRdb's table, rather than the study itself, that gives the V and J calls and clone size. The sample lists some 6,000 clones, roughly a sixth seen once, with around 10% in the top ten. This clone was seen ten or more times. The antigen is undetermined. Thyroid surgery was preceded by no treatment in any patient.

This TCR was sampled from a male donor with papillary thyroid cancer or a benign thyroid nodule (not recorded which). Some clones in this sample may be carry-over from other donors' samples. The chain is built from TRBV29-1 and TRBJ2-3, with D tentatively TRBD2 (6 bases). Sample: tumor tissue. CDR3 nucleotide sequence: TGCAGCGTTGCTAGCGGCACAGATACGCAGTATTTT. Protein product: CSVASGTDTQYF.